This T cell receptor (beta chain) was sequenced during a study of blood T cells in healthy people across ages. Together with a sample-barcoded 5' primer, a J-beta primer mix was included in a second PCR lasting about 6 to 11 cycles. TCRdb used MiXCR to reprocess the 5' RACE reads, holding one entry per CDR3 protein. The table records approximately 780,000 distinct CDR3 sequences, 25% to 30% of them present only once. Looked up from germline, CDR1 is ENHRY and CDR2 is SYGVKD. V lost 0 bases and J 1 base, leaving 9 bases between the germline ends. The CDR3 is made up of 15 amino acids. The table lists this clonotype with a few counts. In addition, the sample was reused for a study of T cells of mothers and their children. That publication notes: T cell clones that were persistent and microchimeric went undetected.

The receptor was isolated from a boy aged 5-17 years in good health. The sample consisted of blood. This chain joins TRBV10-3 and TRBJ2-5; D gene unclear. This CDR3 reads CAISESKAAQETQYF. The CDR3 DNA reads TGTGCCATCAGTGAGTCGAAGGCCGCCCAAGAGACCCAGTACTTC.